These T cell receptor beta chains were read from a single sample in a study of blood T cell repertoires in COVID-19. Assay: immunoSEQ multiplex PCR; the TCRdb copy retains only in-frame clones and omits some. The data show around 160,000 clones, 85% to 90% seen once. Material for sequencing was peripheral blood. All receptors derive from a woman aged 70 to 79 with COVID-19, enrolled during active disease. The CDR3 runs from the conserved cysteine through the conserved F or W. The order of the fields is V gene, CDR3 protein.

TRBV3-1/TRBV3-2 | CASSQDLVNTEAFF
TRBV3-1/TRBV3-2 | CASSQDGGEGSPLHF
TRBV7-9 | CASSLPGTGNGYTF
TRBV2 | CASSPGLAGPTDTQYF
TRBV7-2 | CASSPRDLRGRETQYF
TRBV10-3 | CAISGGQGVQPQHF
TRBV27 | CASSSRDGRDRGQGQYF
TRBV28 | CASGQGNGYTF
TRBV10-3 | CAISPGQGTYEQYF
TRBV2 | CASRTSGVTYEQYF
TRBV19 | CAGDRGAAEAFF
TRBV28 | CASSFSGGNAYEQYF
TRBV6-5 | CASTLGGEQYF
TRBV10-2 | CASSSGTYNQPQHF
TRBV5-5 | CASSYSGQENTEAFF
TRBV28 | CASPPTYSLAPPDTQYF
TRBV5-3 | CARSLVDRDRGNYEQYF
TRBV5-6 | CASHLDRLPHEQFF
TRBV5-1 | CASSSVNTEAFF
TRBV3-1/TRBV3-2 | CASSPGGGGGQPQHF
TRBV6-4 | CASSAERNTEAFF
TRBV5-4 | CASSIRQGLVETQYF
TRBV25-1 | CATRSGGAQGTQYF
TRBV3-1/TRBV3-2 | CASSQVGRRETQYF
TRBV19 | CASRETGGLNEQFF
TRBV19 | CATRPQGVINQPQHF
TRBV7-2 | CASSGGDRKTYTQYF
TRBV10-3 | CAISDKGANTEAFF
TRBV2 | CASSDRVPSNQPQHF